The 19 T cell receptor beta chains in this list originate from one sample, sequenced in a study of CD8+CD57+ T cells in acquired aplastic anemia. Genomic DNA templated the TCR beta VDJ and CDR3 profiling. From the reads, TCRdb called clonotypes with MiXCR, one entry per CDR3 protein. The data show 200,000 to 300,000 distinct CDR3 sequences, 65% to 90% seen once. Those patients picked for sequencing had displayed CD8+CD57+ cell expansion on flow cytometry. Material for sequencing was sorted CD4+, CD8+, or CD8+CD57+ T cells (not recorded which) from PBMCs. These receptors all come from a human donor with aplastic anemia.

The chain employs TRBV29-1 and TRBJ1-1; perhaps TRBD1 as D (6 bases). The V end lost 3 bases, the J end lost 1 base, and 12 bases lay between the germline ends. The CDR3 is 14 residues long. CDR1 and CDR2 from the germline V gene are SQVTM and ANQGSEA. The CDR3 DNA sequence: TGCAGCGTTGATCCGACAGGCTCGAACACTGAAGCTTTCTTT. Its protein product is CSVDPTGSNTEAFF.

The V gene is TRBV7-8, the J gene TRBJ1-1, with a tentative D call TRBD1 (5 bases). Looked up from germline, CDR1 is SGHVS and CDR2 is FQNEAQ. V lost 5 bases and J lost 11, with 15 bases in between. The length of the CDR3 is 12 residues. CDR3 nucleotides: TGTGCCAGCAGCCAAGGAGGAGGGGAGGCTTTCTTT. Translation: CASSQGGGEAFF.

This chain links TRBV6-4 with TRBJ2-2; D not resolved. The germline V gene encodes CDR1 MRHNA and CDR2 SNTAGT. Trimming took off 4 bases at V and 6 bases at J, with 15 bases between the two ends. The CDR3 length is 15 residues. The CDR3 DNA is TGTGCCAGCAGTGCCTCGATCGGCGCGTCCGGGGAGCTGTTTTTT. This translates into CASSASIGASGELFF.

This clonotype has at least ten counts. The chain recombines TRBV18 with TRBJ1-2; 7 bases are a match to TRBD1. After removal of 6 bases from V and 2 bases from J, the junction contained 9 bases not matched to a gene. Germline values: CDR1 KGHSH, CDR2 LQKENI. The CDR3 is 15 residues long. The CDR3 sequence is CASSPGLTGNYGYTF. The CDR3 DNA is TGTGCCAGCTCGCCCGGCCTGACAGGGAACTATGGCTACACCTTC.

The rearrangement uses TRBV12-5 and TRBJ1-4, with D possibly TRBD1 on 5 matching bases. Germline V gives CDR1 LGHNT, CDR2 FRNRAP. The CDR3 has 17 amino acids. The CDR3 region has the DNA TGTGCCAGCAGTTTAGGTTCAGGGCGAGTAGTGGGTGAAAAACTGTTTTTT. This encodes CASSLGSGRVVGEKLFF.

This clonotype showed up just once. This CDR3 fails to terminate in the conserved phenylalanine or tryptophan, so it likely reflects a read error. It is unclear where the CDR3 begins or ends on the DNA, so no DNA is shown, and the CDR3 is as TCRdb lists it. The genes are TRBV7-2 and TRBJ1-2. The CDR3 adds up to 13 amino acids, both ends counted. Germline V gene data show CDR1 as SGHTA and CDR2 as FQGNSA. This CDR3 is CASSLAVAGGYNY.

As concerns this clonotype: The conserved closing phenylalanine or tryptophan is absent in this CDR3, likely reflecting a read error. The DNA is omitted, as the CDR3 cannot be located on it reliably, and the CDR3 follows TCRdb's listing. J is TRBJ2-1 and V is TRBV7-9; the table's D call of TRBD1 was not tested on the DNA. Inclusive of both ends, the CDR3 amounts to 13 amino acids. The germline V gene encodes CDR1 SEHNR and CDR2 FQNEAQ (reference sequence). The CDR3 loop reads CASSDRGSGDRFL.

This chain uses TRBV5-4 with TRBJ2-5, with D possibly TRBD1 on 6 matching bases. The germline V and J ends were trimmed by 10 bases and 5 bases, with 15 bases remaining between them. Germline CDR1 and CDR2: SGHNT and YYREEE (reference sequence). The CDR3 has 12 amino acids. The CDR3 DNA reads as TGTGCCGGACAGTTGGCTAGCGAGACCCAGTACTTC. This sequence encodes CAGQLASETQYF.

As concerns this clonotype: This clone may be a read error of a much larger clone one base away. This rearrangement joins TRBV6-1 to TRBJ2-7; 8 nucleotides line up with TRBD1. CDR3 length equals 15 residues. Germline values: CDR1 MNHNS, CDR2 SASEGT. Trimming removed 3 bases from V and 4 bases from J; junction bases left unmatched: 8. CDR3 loop: CASSEGTGSTYEQYV. In DNA form, the CDR3 reads TGTGCCAGCAGTGAGGGGACAGGATCGACTTACGAGCAGTACGTC.

This clonotype was detected only once. At one end, the junction sequence differs from germline, possibly due to a read error. The chain joins TRBV7-7 to TRBJ2-7; D is possibly TRBD1 (6 bases). The CDR3 contains 16 residues. Germline V CDR1 and CDR2: SSHAT, FNYEAQ (reference sequence). This CDR3 is CASSLYPTTGLYEQYF. Written as DNA, the CDR3 is TGTGCTAGCAGCTTATACCCAACCACAGGGTTATACGAGCAGTACTTC.

This clonotype was seen a handful of times. CDR3 residues: CASSFGQGGYGYTF. CDR3 nucleotide sequence: TGTGCCAGCAGCTTCGGACAGGGCGGCTATGGCTACACCTTC. This rearrangement joins TRBV11-1 to TRBJ1-2, with 8 bases identical to TRBD1. V lost 3 bases to trimming and J lost 4 bases; unmatched junction nucleotides: 4. The CDR3 extends over 14 amino acids. Germline CDR1 SGHAT, CDR2 FQDESV (reference sequence).

The chain carries TRBV10-3 and TRBJ2-7; 10 bases fit TRBD1. Germline V gene lookup returns CDR1 ENHRY and CDR2 SYGVKD. V lost 10 bases to trimming and J lost 0 bases; unmatched junction nucleotides: 12. The CDR3 has 16 residues. The CDR3 bases are TGTGCCAGCAGGACACCGGGACAGGGGTGCTCCTACGAGCAGTACGTC. Translation gives CASRTPGQGCSYEQYV.

The chain uses TRBV9 and TRBJ1-2; D ambiguous. Trimming took off 4 bases at V and 10 bases at J, with 23 bases between the two ends. CDR3 length: 15 residues. Per germline, CDR1 SGDLS and CDR2 YYNGEE. In DNA form, the CDR3 reads TGTGCCAGCAGCTTCTTAGAGAATGAGCAGTTCTTCTACACCTTC. Protein: CASSFLENEQFFYTF.

With respect to this clonotype: The CDR3 end shows no conserved phenylalanine or tryptophan, and so a read error is likely. CDR3 amino acids: CANEDGAYQAHQYC. The CDR3 DNA follows: TGTGCCAACGAGGACGGGGCCTACCAAGCGCACCAGTACTGC. This chain connects TRBV2 to TRBJ2-5; D is perhaps TRBD1 or TRBD2 (5 bases each). Deletions cut 10 bases from V and 10 bases from J, with 25 bases between. In germline, CDR1 is SNHLY, CDR2 FYNNEI. The CDR3 contains 14 residues.

As concerns this clonotype: This CDR3 is missing its conserved last phenylalanine or tryptophan, likely due to a read error. No DNA is shown, since the ends of the CDR3 on it are uncertain; the CDR3 is the one TCRdb lists. This rearrangement joins TRBV7-4 to TRBJ2-5; the tabulated D call, TRBD2, remains unverified against the DNA. Per germline, CDR1 SGHVT and CDR2 SQSDAQ. The CDR3 extends over 12 residues, inclusive of both ends. CDR3 sequence: CAGSLARENSYL.

This clonotype was seen more than once but under ten times. The J gene is TRBJ2-3, the V gene TRBV15; TRBD2 aligns across 10 bases. The germline V gene encodes CDR1 LNHNV and CDR2 YYDKDF (reference sequence). This CDR3 has 16 residues. The J segment lost 2 bases and the V segment lost 3 bases, leaving 5 bases of the junction unmatched. This CDR3 is CATSSVGLADTDTQYF. The CDR3, as DNA: TGTGCCACCAGCAGCGTAGGACTAGCGGACACAGATACGCAGTATTTT.

Comment on this clonotype: Because it lacks the conserved phenylalanine or tryptophan at the end, this CDR3 is likely a read error. It is unclear where the CDR3 begins or ends on the DNA, so no DNA is shown, and the CDR3 is as TCRdb lists it. The V call is TRBV19, the J call TRBJ2-1; the DNA was not compared with TRBD2, the D call given in the table. In germline, CDR1 is LNHDA, CDR2 SQIVND (reference sequence). The CDR3 length is 15 residues, termini included. The CDR3 reads CASSIPTRAGNEEFY.

As concerns this clonotype: Lacking the conserved final phenylalanine or tryptophan, this CDR3 likely reflects a read error. The DNA is left out, because the CDR3 cannot be placed on it with certainty; the CDR3 is given as TCRdb lists it. The chain carries TRBV2 and TRBJ1-5; the table's D gene call, TRBD1, was not cross checked with the DNA. Including both end residues, the CDR3 is 15 amino acids long. Germline values: CDR1 SNHLY, CDR2 FYNNEI. CDR3 sequence reads: CASGDGATGTQHFRL.

This clonotype was picked up a small number of times. This sequence joins TRBV24-1 and TRBJ1-2, with no clear D. CDR1 and CDR2 (germline): KGHDR, SFDVKD. The CDR3 loop spans 14 amino acids. The germline V and J ends were trimmed by 4 bases and 4 bases, with 12 bases remaining between them. CDR3 sequence reads: CATSDIGQSYGYTF. The CDR3 DNA follows: TGTGCCACCAGTGACATTGGCCAGAGCTATGGCTACACCTTC.